The 5 T cell receptor beta chains presented below share a single source sample, sequenced in a study of cytomegalovirus exposure and HLA in healthy donors. Assay used: immunoSEQ multiplex PCR; TCRdb lists only in-frame clones, some missing. The sample shows 90,000 to 100,000 clones, around 88% of them seen only once. The material sequenced was PBMCs. The receptors stem from a woman under 40 in good health and CMV-seronegative.

In this sample, this clone turned up once. The gene calls are TRBV7-8 and TRBJ2-7; TRBD2 agrees at 9 bases. CDR1 and CDR2 (germline): SGHVS, FQNEAQ. The CDR3 runs to 16 residues. J was trimmed by 0 bases and V by 5 bases; bases with no gene match: 8. The CDR3 protein is CASSRPGLASSYEQYF. The CDR3 coding sequence is TGTGCCAGCAGCCGCCCGGGACTAGCCAGCTCCTACGAGCAGTACTTC.

This clone was picked up a small number of times. The chain links TRBV7-9 to TRBJ1-5; 9 nucleotides agree with TRBD1. Germline V CDR1 and CDR2: SEHNR, FQNEAQ (reference sequence). The ends lost 7 bases at V and 0 bases at J; junction bases unmatched: 10. The CDR3 has 17 amino acids. The CDR3 coding sequence is TGTGCCAGCACCTATTGGGGGGGACAGGGTAGCAATCAGCCCCAGCATTTT. Its translation: CASTYWGGQGSNQPQHF.

The chain has TRBV19 and TRBJ2-5; TRBD2 matches 13 bases. CDR1 is LNHDA, CDR2 SQIVND, per germline (reference sequence). The V segment lost 4 bases and the J segment 3 bases; nucleotides outside the gene matches: 11. CDR3 length: 18 amino acids. The CDR3 loop is CASSTLGTSGNYEETQYF. The DNA of the CDR3 is TGTGCCAGTAGTACCCTTGGGACTAGCGGGAACTACGAAGAGACCCAGTACTTC.

This clone showed up just a few times. An end of the junction does not agree with germline; a read error may underlie this. The V and J genes are TRBV7-7 and TRBJ2-2, with D perhaps matching TRBD2 (5 bases). Germline CDR1 reads SSHAT; CDR2 reads FNYEAQ (reference sequence). The CDR3 runs 15 residues. CDR3 DNA: TGTGCTAGCAGCTCCGGACTCGTCGGGGCCGGGGAGCTGTTTTTT. Translation gives CASSSGLVGAGELFF.

The chain couples TRBV7-6 to TRBJ2-5, with D perhaps matching TRBD2 (6 bases). V lost 5 bases to trimming and J lost 5 bases, with 15 bases between them. The CDR3 spans 14 residues. The V gene's germline CDR1 is SGHVS and CDR2 FNYEAQ. The CDR3 bases are TGTGCCAGCAGCCCCTCGGGGGAAGGGGAGACCCAGTACTTC. It translates to CASSPSGEGETQYF.